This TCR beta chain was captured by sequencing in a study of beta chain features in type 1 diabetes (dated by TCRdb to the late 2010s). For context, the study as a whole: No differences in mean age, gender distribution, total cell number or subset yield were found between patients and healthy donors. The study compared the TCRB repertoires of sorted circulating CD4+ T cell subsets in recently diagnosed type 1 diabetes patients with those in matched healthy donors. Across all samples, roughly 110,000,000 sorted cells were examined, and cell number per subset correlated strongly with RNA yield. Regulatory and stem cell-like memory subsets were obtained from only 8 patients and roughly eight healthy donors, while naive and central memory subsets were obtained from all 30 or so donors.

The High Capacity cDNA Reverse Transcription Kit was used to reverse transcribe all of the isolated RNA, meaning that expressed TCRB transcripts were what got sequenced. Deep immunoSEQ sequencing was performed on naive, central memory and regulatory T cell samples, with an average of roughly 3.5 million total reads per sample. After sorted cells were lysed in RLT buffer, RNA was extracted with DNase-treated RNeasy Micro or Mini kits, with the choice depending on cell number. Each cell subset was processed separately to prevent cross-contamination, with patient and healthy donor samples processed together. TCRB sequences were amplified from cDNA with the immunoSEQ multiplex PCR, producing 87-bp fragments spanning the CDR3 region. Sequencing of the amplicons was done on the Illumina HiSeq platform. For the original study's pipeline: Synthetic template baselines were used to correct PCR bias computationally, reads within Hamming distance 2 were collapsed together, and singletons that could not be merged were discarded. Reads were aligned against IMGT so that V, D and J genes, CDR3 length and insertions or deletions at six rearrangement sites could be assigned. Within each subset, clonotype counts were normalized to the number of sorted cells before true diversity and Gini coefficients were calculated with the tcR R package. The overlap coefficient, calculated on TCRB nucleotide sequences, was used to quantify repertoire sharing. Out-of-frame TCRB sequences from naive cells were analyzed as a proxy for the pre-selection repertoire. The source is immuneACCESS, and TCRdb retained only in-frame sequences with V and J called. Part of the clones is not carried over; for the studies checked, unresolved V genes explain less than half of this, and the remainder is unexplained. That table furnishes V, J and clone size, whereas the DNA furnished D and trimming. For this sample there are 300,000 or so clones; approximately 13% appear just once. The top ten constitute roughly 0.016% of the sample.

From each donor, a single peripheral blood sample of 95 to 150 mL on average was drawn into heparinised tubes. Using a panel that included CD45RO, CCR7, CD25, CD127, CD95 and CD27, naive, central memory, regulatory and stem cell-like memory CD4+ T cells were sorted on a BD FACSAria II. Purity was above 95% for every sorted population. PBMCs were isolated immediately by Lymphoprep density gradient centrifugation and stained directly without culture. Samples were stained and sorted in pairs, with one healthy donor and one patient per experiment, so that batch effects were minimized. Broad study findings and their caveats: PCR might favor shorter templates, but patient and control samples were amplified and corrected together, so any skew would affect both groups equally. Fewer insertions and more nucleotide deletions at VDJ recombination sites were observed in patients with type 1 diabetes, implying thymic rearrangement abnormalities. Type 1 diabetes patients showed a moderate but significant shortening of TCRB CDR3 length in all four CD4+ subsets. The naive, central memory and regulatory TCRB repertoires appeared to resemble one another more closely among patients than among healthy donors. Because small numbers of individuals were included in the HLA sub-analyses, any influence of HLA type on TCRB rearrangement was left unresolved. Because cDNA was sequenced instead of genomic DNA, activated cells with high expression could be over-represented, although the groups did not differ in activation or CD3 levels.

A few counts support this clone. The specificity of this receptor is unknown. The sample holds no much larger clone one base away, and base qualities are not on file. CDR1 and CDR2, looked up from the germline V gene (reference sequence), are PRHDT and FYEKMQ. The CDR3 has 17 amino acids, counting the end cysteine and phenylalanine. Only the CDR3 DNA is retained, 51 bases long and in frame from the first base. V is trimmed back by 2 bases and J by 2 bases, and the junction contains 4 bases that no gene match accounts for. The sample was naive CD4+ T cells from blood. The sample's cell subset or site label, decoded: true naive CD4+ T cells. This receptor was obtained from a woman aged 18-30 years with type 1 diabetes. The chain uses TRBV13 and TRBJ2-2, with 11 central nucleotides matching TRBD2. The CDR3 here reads CASSLLTSGTNTGELFF. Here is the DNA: TGTGCCAGCAGCTTACTGACTAGCGGGACAAACACCGGGGAGCTGTTTTTT.